The sample holds a few counts of the clone carrying this T cell receptor (beta chain). Antigen: not known. This sample was included in a study of T-cell memory formation after mild COVID-19. TCRdb re-called the 5' RACE reads with MiXCR, one entry per CDR3 protein. The sample carries about 270,000 distinct CDR3 sequences, 16% recorded once. CDR3 length equals 16 residues. V shed 4 bases and J shed 8 bases, with 20 bases lying between them. Germline V lookup: CDR1 SGHDN, CDR2 FVKESK. Overall study results and limits: There was a balanced CD4/CD8 profile in clones contracting day 15 to 85, and later expanders leaned CD4+. Nothing confirmed that second-wave clones peaking on day 37 were specific for SARS-CoV-2.

The TCR sequence derives from a man aged 18 to 30 who had mild COVID-19 (a few samples of this study predate the infection). Cell type and time point are not known. The chain is built from TRBV14 and TRBJ1-4, with unresolved D. Sequenced sample: PBMCs or a T cell subset sorted from them (not recorded which). The chain's CDR3 is CASSPRGIFGREKLFF. CDR3 nucleotides: TGTGCCAGCAGCCCCCGCGGTATTTTTGGGCGGGAAAAACTGTTTTTT.